One sample yielded the 8 T cell receptor beta chains listed below, sequenced in a study of T cells in Graves' hyperthyroidism and ophthalmopathy. TCR beta CDR3 region amplification was performed from RNA transcripts. Researchers ran a first-round RT-PCR on the TCR CDR3 using the HTBI primer set. TCRdb re-called the multiplex PCR reads through MiXCR, storing one row per CDR3 protein. The table has about 520,000 distinct CDR3 sequences, less than 25% seen once. Sequenced input: blood. The receptors come from a man aged 18-30 years with Graves' hyperthyroidism.

This clonotype has ten or more counts. One junction end disagrees with the germline gene, perhaps due to a read error. The V call is TRBV6-5, the J call TRBJ2-2, with D possibly matching TRBD2 (5 bases). The length of the CDR3 is 14 residues. Looked up from germline, CDR1 is MNHEY and CDR2 is SVGAGI. CDR3 residues: CASSWTPNTGELFF. The DNA of the CDR3 is TGCGCCAGCAGTTGGACTCCTAACACCGGGGAGCTGTTTTTT.

This chain links TRBV7-8 with TRBJ2-5; no clear D. Germline CDR1 and CDR2: SGHVS and FQNEAQ. V was shortened by 2 bases and J by 0 bases, with 10 bases between the two germline ends. The CDR3 is 15 residues long. This CDR3 is CASSLKFAYQETQYF. CDR3 DNA: TGTGCCAGCAGCTTAAAGTTTGCGTACCAAGAGACCCAGTACTTC.

This clonotype showed up many times. The junction shows a germline mismatch at one end, possibly a read error. This chain links TRBV12-3 or TRBV12-4 with TRBJ1-1, with TRBD1 matching 8 bases. The CDR3 has 15 residues. CDR3 coding DNA: TGTGCCAGCAGTCCCTCGACAGGGGTGAATACTGAAGCTTTCTTT. Protein sequence: CASSPSTGVNTEAFF.

The chain is built from TRBV3-1 and TRBJ2-7, with D possibly TRBD1 on 6 matching bases. The CDR3 covers 16 residues. Per germline, CDR1 LGHDT and CDR2 YNNKEL (reference sequence). V was clipped by 3 bases and J by 3 bases, with 18 bases between them. The chain's CDR3 is CASSQRPPGHNYEQYF. In DNA form, the CDR3 reads TGTGCCAGCAGCCAGAGGCCTCCGGGACACAACTACGAGCAGTACTTC.

V gene TRBV20-1 combines with J gene TRBJ1-1, with unresolved D. Germline CDR1 and CDR2: DFQATT and SNEGSKA (reference sequence). With 5 bases removed from V and 9 bases from J, the gap between germline ends came to 10 bases. This CDR3 comprises 10 residues. In DNA form, the CDR3 reads TGCAGTGCTCCATCTCTTAAAGCTTTCTTT. Its translation: CSAPSLKAFF.

This chain connects TRBV5-1 to TRBJ1-2; weak D call: TRBD1 (5 bases). Trimming removed 2 bases at V and 5 bases at J, with 16 bases between. Germline values: CDR1 SGHRS, CDR2 YFSETQ. The CDR3 is 15 residues long. Here the CDR3 DNA reads TGCGCCAGCAGCTTCCTGACAGCGGGTGGATATGGCTACACCTTC. Its protein product is CASSFLTAGGYGYTF.

At least ten counts were recorded for this clonotype. The chain joins TRBV12-3 or TRBV12-4 to TRBJ1-1; tentatively, D is TRBD1 (6 bases). This CDR3 comprises 13 residues. The V and J ends lost 6 bases and 7 bases respectively, with 15 bases between them. The CDR3 protein is CASSIQGRNEAFF. The CDR3 region has the DNA TGTGCCAGCAGCATACAGGGACGCAATGAAGCTTTCTTT.

As DNA, the CDR3 is TGTGCCAGCAGTTTCAGGGGGGGTCATCAGCCCCAGCATTTT. Translated, it gives CASSFRGGHQPQHF. The rearrangement joins TRBV28 to TRBJ1-5; 7 bases align to TRBD1. Trimming removed 3 bases from V and 5 bases from J; junction bases left unmatched: 4. Germline-derived CDR1 and CDR2 are MDHEN and SYDVKM. The CDR3 has 14 residues.